The 10 T cell receptor beta chains presented below share a single source sample, sequenced in a study of cytomegalovirus exposure and HLA in healthy donors. Amplification used 60 Vbeta primers and 13 Jbeta primers. This table comes from immunoSEQ multiplex PCR, and its TCRdb copy is limited to in-frame clones, with some not included. The sample lists more than 150,000 clones; about 81% were seen once. Material for sequencing was PBMCs. All receptors come from a woman between 18 and 29 years old in good health and CMV-seropositive.

The chain has TRBV19 and TRBJ1-1; no firm D call. The V gene lost 4 bases and the J gene lost 6 bases, with 18 bases spanning the gap. The CDR3 runs to 15 residues. The germline gives CDR1 LNHDA, CDR2 SQIVND (reference sequence). The CDR3 nucleotides are TGTGCCAGTAGTAAGGTAGGAGTAACACGGCCTGAAGCTTTCTTT. This codes for CASSKVGVTRPEAFF.

The rearrangement joins TRBV11-3 to TRBJ2-2, with D possibly matching TRBD1 (6 bases). V was shortened by 0 bases and J by 6 bases, with 11 bases between the two germline ends. Germline values: CDR1 SGHNT, CDR2 YENEEA. The CDR3 is 15 residues long. CDR3 nucleotides: TGTGCCAGCAGCTTAGATTTGACAGGCCCCGGGGAGCTGTTTTTT. Translated, it gives CASSLDLTGPGELFF.

The V gene is TRBV7-3, the J gene TRBJ2-6; no clear D gene. The CDR3 loop spans 12 amino acids. Trimming cost V 6 bases and J 11 bases, with 11 bases left between them. CDR1 is SGHTA and CDR2 is FQGTGA in the germline V gene. CDR3 residues: CASSPTSDVLTF. The CDR3 DNA reads TGTGCCAGCAGTCCCACCTCGGACGTCCTGACTTTC.

This clone turned up a few times. The chain links TRBV6-5 to TRBJ1-3, with 8 bases lining up with TRBD1. Germline V gene lookup returns CDR1 MNHEY and CDR2 SVGAGI. The CDR3 is 15 residues long. Trimming took 6 bases from V and 3 from J; bases not matched to a gene: 7. The DNA for the CDR3 is TGTGCCAGCAGGCCCCAGGGGGCCTATGGAAACACCATATATTTT. Protein: CASRPQGAYGNTIYF.

CDR3 in amino acids: CASSLTSGGNTGELFF. The CDR3 nucleotides are TGTGCCAGTAGTCTGACCAGCGGGGGCAACACCGGGGAGCTGTTTTTT. The chain joins TRBV19 to TRBJ2-2; 8 nucleotides align to TRBD2. Germline loops: CDR1 LNHDA, CDR2 SQIVND (reference sequence). The CDR3 runs to 16 residues. After removal of 5 bases from V and 2 bases from J, the junction contained 7 bases not matched to a gene.

The count of this clone is one. The chain carries TRBV2 and TRBJ1-5, with D maybe TRBD1 (6 bases). Trimming took off 1 base at V and 6 bases at J, with 10 bases between the two ends. The V gene's germline CDR1 is SNHLY and CDR2 FYNNEI. The length of the CDR3 is 14 residues. In nucleotides, the CDR3 is TGTGCCAGCAGTGAAGGGAGAGGGGGTCAGCCCCAGCATTTT. Translation: CASSEGRGGQPQHF.

The CDR3 region has the DNA TGTGCCAGCAACGGACAGGGGGATAACTATGGCTACACCTTC. This encodes CASNGQGDNYGYTF. The rearrangement links TRBV7-9 to TRBJ1-2; TRBD1 matches at 10 bases. Germline loops: CDR1 SEHNR, CDR2 FQNEAQ (reference sequence). There are 14 residues in the CDR3. V lost 7 bases, J lost 1 base, and 3 bases stayed unmatched.

This clone was counted a few times. Relative to the germline gene, one junction end is altered; a read error may explain this. The V gene is TRBV6-1, the J gene TRBJ2-5, with D tentatively TRBD1 (6 bases). The germline V gene encodes CDR1 MNHNS and CDR2 SASEGT. The CDR3 has 15 residues. In DNA form, the CDR3 reads TGTGCCAGCATTGAATATGGCAGGGGTGGGGAGACCCAGTACTTC. It is translated as CASIEYGRGGETQYF.

V and J are TRBV5-6 and TRBJ1-3; TRBD1 matches 7 bases. V lost 7 bases, J lost 7 bases, and 5 bases stayed unmatched. This CDR3 has 12 amino acids. Germline CDR1 reads SGHDT; CDR2 reads YYEEEE. CDR3 in DNA: TGTGCCAGCCGGGCAGGGGGGAACACCATATATTTT. Amino acid sequence: CASRAGGNTIYF.

The rearrangement uses TRBV19 and TRBJ2-3, with a possible D match to TRBD2 (5 bases). The CDR3 has 16 residues. Deletions cut 4 bases from V and 4 bases from J, with 18 bases between. The germline V gene has CDR1 LNHDA and CDR2 SQIVND (reference sequence). The CDR3 loop is CASSRSGATSPDTQYF. CDR3 DNA: TGTGCCAGTAGTAGGAGCGGAGCCACCAGCCCAGATACGCAGTATTTT.